This record covers a single T cell receptor beta chain. The CDR3 has 12 residues. The germline CDR1 and CDR2 sequences are KGHDR and SFDVKD. V was pared by 9 bases and J by 4 bases, with 11 bases between. Method: immunoSEQ multiplex PCR; TCRdb's copy keeps in-frame clones and lacks some. The sample holds around 56,000 clones, roughly 80% seen once. This record belongs to a study of blood T cell repertoires in COVID-19. V gene TRBV24-1 combines with J gene TRBJ1-2; D is undetermined. The sequence came from a man between 60 and 75 years old with acute or convalescent COVID-19. The source material was peripheral blood. The CDR3 region has the DNA TGTGCCACCTCGGAGGGTCGCTATGGCTACACCTTC. Protein: CATSEGRYGYTF.